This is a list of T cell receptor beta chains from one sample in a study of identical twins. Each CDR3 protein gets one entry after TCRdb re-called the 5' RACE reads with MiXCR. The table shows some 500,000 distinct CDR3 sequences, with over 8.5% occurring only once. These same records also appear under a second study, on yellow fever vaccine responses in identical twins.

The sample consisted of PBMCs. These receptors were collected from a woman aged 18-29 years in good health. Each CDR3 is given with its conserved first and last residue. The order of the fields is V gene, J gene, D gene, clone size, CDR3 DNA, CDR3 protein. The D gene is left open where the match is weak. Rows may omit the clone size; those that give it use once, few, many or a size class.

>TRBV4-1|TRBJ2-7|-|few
TGCGCCAGCAGTACAGGGCGGGTCGATGGCGAGCAGTACTTC
CASSTGRVDGEQYF
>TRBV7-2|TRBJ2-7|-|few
TGTGCCAGCAGCAAAGGGAACGACGAGCAGTACTTC
CASSKGNDEQYF
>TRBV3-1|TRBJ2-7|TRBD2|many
TGTGCCAGCAGTCAGCGGGAGCTCCAGGGAGAGCAGTACTTC
CASSQRELQGEQYF
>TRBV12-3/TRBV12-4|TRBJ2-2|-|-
TGTGCCAGCAGTGGCCGGGACACCAACACCGGGGAGCTGTTTTTT
CASSGRDTNTGELFF
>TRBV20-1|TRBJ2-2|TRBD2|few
TGCAGTGCTGGAACTAGCGGGAGGGCCATAACCGGGGAGCTGTTTTTT
CSAGTSGRAITGELFF
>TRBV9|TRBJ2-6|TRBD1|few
TGTGCCAGCAGCGTAGGGGACAGGGTTGGTGCTGGGGCCAACGTCCTGACTTTC
CASSVGDRVGAGANVLTF
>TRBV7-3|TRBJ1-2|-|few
TGTGCCAGCGAAAGAGAGGATAATGGCTACACCTTC
CASEREDNGYTF
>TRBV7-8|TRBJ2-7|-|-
TGTGCCAGCAGCTTCCATTCAGGGGTAGTTACCTACGAGCAGTACTTC
CASSFHSGVVTYEQYF
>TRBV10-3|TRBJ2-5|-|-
TGTGCCACCTCTATTACGGAGACCCAGTACTTC
CATSITETQYF
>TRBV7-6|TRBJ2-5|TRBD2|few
TGTGCCAGCAGCCCCACGGGCGGACTAGCGGGAGTCCGAACCCAAGAGACCCAGTACTTC
CASSPTGGLAGVRTQETQYF
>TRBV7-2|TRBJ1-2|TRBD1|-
TGTGCCAGCAGCTTACAGGGGGCCGTCTCGTGGGGCTACACCTTC
CASSLQGAVSWGYTF
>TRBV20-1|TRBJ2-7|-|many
TGCAGTGCTCAGCTCCACGAGCAGTACTTC
CSAQLHEQYF
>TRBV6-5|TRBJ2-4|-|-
TGTGCCAGCAGTTACGGGTTGGGTTTAGCCAAAAACATTCAGTACTTC
CASSYGLGLAKNIQYF
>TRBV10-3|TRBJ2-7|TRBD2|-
TGTGCCATCACTGCGGGCGGGAGGGCCCTTAGCGAGCAGTACTTC
CAITAGGRALSEQYF
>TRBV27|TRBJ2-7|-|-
TGTGCCAGCAGTCCCCCTTCTCACGAGCAGTACTTC
CASSPPSHEQYF
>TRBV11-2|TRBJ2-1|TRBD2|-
TGTGCCAGCAGCTCGAGACTAGCGGGGGGGCTCTACAATGAGCAGTTCTTC
CASSSRLAGGLYNEQFF
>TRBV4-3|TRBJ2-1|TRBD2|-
TGCGCCAGCAGCCAAGACCTAGCGGCTTACAATGAGCAGTTCTTC
CASSQDLAAYNEQFF
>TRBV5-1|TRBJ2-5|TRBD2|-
TGCGCCAGCCGGGGAGGCGGGGGGGCATCTGAGACCCAGTACTTC
CASRGGGGASETQYF
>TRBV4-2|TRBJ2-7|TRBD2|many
TGTGCCAGCAGCCAAGTAGGCGGGGGGCTGTGGTACGAGCAGTACTTC
CASSQVGGGLWYEQYF
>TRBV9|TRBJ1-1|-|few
TGTGCCAGCAGCCCGAGCGGGGGCACAAAAGCTTTCTTT
CASSPSGGTKAFF
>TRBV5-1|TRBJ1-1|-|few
TGCGCCAGCAGCAGGGGAGCAGTGAACACTGAAGCTTTCTTT
CASSRGAVNTEAFF